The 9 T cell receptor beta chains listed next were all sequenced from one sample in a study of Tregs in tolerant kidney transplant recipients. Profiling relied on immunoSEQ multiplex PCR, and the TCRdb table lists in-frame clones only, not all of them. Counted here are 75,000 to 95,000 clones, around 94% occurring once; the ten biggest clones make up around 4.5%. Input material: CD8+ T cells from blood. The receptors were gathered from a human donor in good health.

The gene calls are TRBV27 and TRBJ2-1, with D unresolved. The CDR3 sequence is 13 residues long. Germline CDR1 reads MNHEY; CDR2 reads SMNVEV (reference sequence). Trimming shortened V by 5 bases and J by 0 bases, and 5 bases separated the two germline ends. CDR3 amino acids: CASSTSSYNEQFF. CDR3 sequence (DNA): TGTGCCAGCAGTACGAGCTCCTACAATGAGCAGTTCTTC.

This CDR3 reads CASSSGENTGELFF. In DNA, the CDR3 is TGTGCCAGCAGCAGCGGGGAGAACACCGGGGAGCTGTTTTTT. The chain employs TRBV7-2 and TRBJ2-2; 7 bases are a match to TRBD2. This CDR3 has 14 amino acids. CDR1 is SGHTA, CDR2 FQGNSA, per germline. The junction had 1 base not matched to a gene; V was cut back by 5 bases and J by 1 base.

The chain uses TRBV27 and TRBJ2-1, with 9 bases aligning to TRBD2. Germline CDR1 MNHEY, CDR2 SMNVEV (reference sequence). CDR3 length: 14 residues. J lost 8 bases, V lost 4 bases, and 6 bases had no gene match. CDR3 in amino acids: CASSSGTSLHEQFF. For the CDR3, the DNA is TGTGCCAGCAGTTCCGGGACTAGCCTCCATGAGCAGTTCTTC.

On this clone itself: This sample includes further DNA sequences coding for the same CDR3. CDR3: CASSYSGSYNEQFF. The CDR3 DNA reads TGTGCCAGCAGTTACTCGGGCTCCTACAATGAGCAGTTCTTC. The rearrangement uses TRBV6-5 and TRBJ2-1; D not resolved. The germline V gene encodes CDR1 MNHEY and CDR2 SVGAGI. CDR3 length: 14 amino acids. Trimming left V 0 bases short and J 0 bases short, with 3 bases between.

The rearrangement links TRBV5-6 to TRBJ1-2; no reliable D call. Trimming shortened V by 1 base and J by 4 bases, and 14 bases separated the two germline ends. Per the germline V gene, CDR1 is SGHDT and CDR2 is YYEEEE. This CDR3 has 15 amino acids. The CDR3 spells CASSLRQIPFYGYTF. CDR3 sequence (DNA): TGTGCCAGCAGCTTGAGACAAATTCCCTTCTATGGCTACACCTTC.

The CDR3 here is CASSDPGTGTYEQYF. The CDR3 nucleotides read TGTGCCAGCAGTGACCCCGGGACAGGGACCTACGAGCAGTACTTC. The chain is built from TRBV6-1 and TRBJ2-7, with 9 bases matching TRBD1. The CDR3 has 15 residues. Germline V gene lookup returns CDR1 MNHNS and CDR2 SASEGT. V gave up 3 bases and J gave up 2 bases; unmatched junction bases: 5.

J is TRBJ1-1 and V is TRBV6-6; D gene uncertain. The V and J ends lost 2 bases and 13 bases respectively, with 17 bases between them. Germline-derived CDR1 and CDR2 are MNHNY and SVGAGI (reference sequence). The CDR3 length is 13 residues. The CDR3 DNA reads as TGTGCCAGCAGTTACCCCGGGAGGGTAGATGATTTCTTT. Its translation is CASSYPGRVDDFF.

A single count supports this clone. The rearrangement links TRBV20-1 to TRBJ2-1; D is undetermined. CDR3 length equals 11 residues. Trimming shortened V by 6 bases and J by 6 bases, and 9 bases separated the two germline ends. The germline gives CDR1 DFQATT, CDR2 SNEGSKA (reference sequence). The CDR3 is CSAPIVNEQFF. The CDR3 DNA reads TGCAGTGCGCCGATTGTCAATGAGCAGTTCTTC.

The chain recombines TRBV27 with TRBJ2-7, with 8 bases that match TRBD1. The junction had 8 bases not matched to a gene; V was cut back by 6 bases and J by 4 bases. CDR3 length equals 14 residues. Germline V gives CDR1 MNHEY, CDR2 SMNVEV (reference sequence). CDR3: CASSIGQGSYEQYF. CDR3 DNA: TGTGCCAGCAGCATAGGACAGGGCTCTTACGAGCAGTACTTC.